Listed below are T cell receptor beta chains from one sample, sequenced in a study of T cell repertoires in cytomegalovirus infection. Antigen specificity for these receptors is unknown. From the reads, TCRdb called clonotypes with MiXCR, one entry per CDR3 protein. This table holds approximately 600,000 distinct CDR3 sequences, about 39% found once. The specimen comprised cultured PBMCs, sampled from culture after CMV antigen stimulation. These receptors all come from a human donor in good health (CMV status not recorded). Some clones in this sample may be carry-over from other donors' samples. CDR3s include the opening cysteine and the closing phenylalanine or tryptophan. A D gene is named only where the DNA matches it firmly. Where a row states a size, it is once, few, many or the class of an expanded clone; other rows omit it.

J gene: TRBJ2-6; D gene: .; clone size: .; V gene: TRBV12-3/TRBV12-4; CDR3 protein: CASSLGTANVLTF; CDR3 DNA: TGTGCCAGCAGTTTAGGGACGGCCAACGTCCTGACTTTC
J gene: TRBJ2-7; D gene: TRBD1; clone size: .; V gene: TRBV6-6; CDR3 protein: CASSYHPGQGTEQYF; CDR3 DNA: TGTGCCAGCAGTTACCATCCGGGACAGGGGACCGAGCAGTACTTC
J gene: TRBJ2-3; D gene: TRBD2; clone size: .; V gene: TRBV7-9; CDR3 protein: CASSLGGSGRTNTQYF; CDR3 DNA: TGTGCCAGCAGCTTAGGGGGGTCCGGGAGGACCAATACGCAGTATTTT
J gene: TRBJ2-7; D gene: TRBD1; clone size: .; V gene: TRBV7-2; CDR3 protein: CASSSAGTGTYEQYF; CDR3 DNA: TGTGCCAGCAGCTCCGCCGGGACAGGGACCTACGAGCAGTACTTC
J gene: TRBJ2-5; D gene: TRBD1; clone size: once; V gene: TRBV6-6; CDR3 protein: CASSYSKWTGDPIQETQYF; CDR3 DNA: TGTGCCAGCAGTTACTCGAAGTGGACAGGGGACCCAATTCAAGAGACCCAGTACTTC
J gene: TRBJ1-2; D gene: .; clone size: .; V gene: TRBV6-6; CDR3 protein: CASRGGGGGYTF; CDR3 DNA: TGTGCCAGCAGAGGGGGGGGGGGTGGCTACACCTTC
J gene: TRBJ2-3; D gene: TRBD2; clone size: few; V gene: TRBV2; CDR3 protein: CAGCSGGLTDTQYF; CDR3 DNA: TGTGCCGGATGTAGCGGGGGGCTGACAGATACGCAGTATTTT
J gene: TRBJ1-6; D gene: .; clone size: .; V gene: TRBV4-2; CDR3 protein: CASSQGGHSPLHF; CDR3 DNA: TGTGCCAGCAGCCAAGGAGGCCATTCACCCCTCCACTTT
J gene: TRBJ2-4; D gene: .; clone size: few; V gene: TRBV7-2; CDR3 protein: CASLGGSDIQYF; CDR3 DNA: TGTGCCAGCCTTGGGGGGTCCGACATTCAGTACTTC
J gene: TRBJ1-3; D gene: .; clone size: .; V gene: TRBV7-2; CDR3 protein: CASSLLTLVSGNTIYF; CDR3 DNA: TGTGCCAGCAGCTTACTGACTTTGGTCTCTGGAAACACCATATATTTT
J gene: TRBJ1-2; D gene: .; clone size: few; V gene: TRBV7-2; CDR3 protein: CASSYRGELYGYTF; CDR3 DNA: TGTGCCAGCAGCTACCGTGGGGAGCTCTATGGCTACACCTTC
J gene: TRBJ2-7; D gene: .; clone size: .; V gene: TRBV2; CDR3 protein: CASIRDNEQYF; CDR3 DNA: TGTGCCAGCATCAGGGATAACGAGCAGTACTTC
J gene: TRBJ2-7; D gene: TRBD2; clone size: few; V gene: TRBV6-6; CDR3 protein: CASSQETSGSYEQYF; CDR3 DNA: TGTGCCAGCAGTCAAGAGACTAGCGGAAGCTACGAGCAGTACTTC
J gene: TRBJ1-5; D gene: .; clone size: many; V gene: TRBV7-2; CDR3 protein: CASSSGLSNQPQHF; CDR3 DNA: TGTGCCAGCAGCTCCGGGTTGAGCAATCAGCCCCAGCATTTT
J gene: TRBJ2-7; D gene: .; clone size: few; V gene: TRBV7-9; CDR3 protein: CASSPPGGIPYEQYF; CDR3 DNA: TGTGCCAGCAGCCCCCCCGGAGGGATTCCCTACGAGCAGTACTTC
J gene: TRBJ2-7; D gene: TRBD2; clone size: few; V gene: TRBV11-2; CDR3 protein: CASSPPGLAAYEQYF; CDR3 DNA: TGTGCCAGCAGCCCCCCTGGACTAGCAGCCTACGAGCAGTACTTC
J gene: TRBJ2-1; D gene: TRBD2; clone size: .; V gene: TRBV6-6; CDR3 protein: CASSYSIAGLGNEQFF; CDR3 DNA: TGTGCCAGCAGTTACTCAATAGCGGGTTTGGGCAATGAGCAGTTCTTC
J gene: TRBJ1-1; D gene: .; clone size: .; V gene: TRBV7-2; CDR3 protein: CASRVGAGTEAFF; CDR3 DNA: TGTGCCAGCAGGGTGGGGGCGGGTACTGAAGCTTTCTTT
J gene: TRBJ1-5; D gene: TRBD1; clone size: .; V gene: TRBV11-2; CDR3 protein: CASSLGRDSNNQPQHF; CDR3 DNA: TGTGCCAGCAGCTTAGGGCGGGACAGCAACAATCAGCCCCAGCATTTT
J gene: TRBJ1-2; D gene: TRBD1; clone size: .; V gene: TRBV5-4; CDR3 protein: CASSFPGQRDYGYTF; CDR3 DNA: TGTGCCAGCAGCTTTCCGGGACAGCGGGACTATGGCTACACCTTC
J gene: TRBJ2-1; D gene: .; clone size: .; V gene: TRBV20-1; CDR3 protein: CSAFPRSSYNEQFF; CDR3 DNA: TGCAGTGCTTTCCCCAGAAGCTCCTACAATGAGCAGTTCTTC
J gene: TRBJ1-1; D gene: TRBD1; clone size: few; V gene: TRBV15; CDR3 protein: CATSSYRGTEAFF; CDR3 DNA: TGTGCCACCAGCAGCTACAGGGGGACTGAAGCTTTCTTT
J gene: TRBJ1-3; D gene: .; clone size: .; V gene: TRBV7-9; CDR3 protein: CASSFVGAGNTIYF; CDR3 DNA: TGTGCCAGCAGCTTTGTGGGAGCTGGAAACACCATATATTTT
J gene: TRBJ1-2; D gene: .; clone size: few; V gene: TRBV7-9; CDR3 protein: CASSLEGDYAF; CDR3 DNA: TGTGCCAGCAGCTTAGAGGGCGACTATGCTTTC
J gene: TRBJ1-3; D gene: .; clone size: .; V gene: TRBV20-1; CDR3 protein: CSATTYTRSSGNTIYF; CDR3 DNA: TGCAGTGCCACGACGTATACAAGATCCTCTGGAAACACCATATATTTT
J gene: TRBJ1-3; D gene: TRBD1; clone size: few; V gene: TRBV5-8; CDR3 protein: CASSSGHGQGYADTIYF; CDR3 DNA: TGTGCCAGCAGCTCGGGGCACGGACAGGGTTATGCGGACACCATATATTTT
J gene: TRBJ2-2; D gene: .; clone size: few; V gene: TRBV11-3; CDR3 protein: CASSRWVDTGELFF; CDR3 DNA: TGTGCCAGCAGCCGCTGGGTAGACACCGGGGAGCTGTTTTTT
J gene: TRBJ2-1; D gene: .; clone size: few; V gene: TRBV7-2; CDR3 protein: CASSPPTSREQFF; CDR3 DNA: TGTGCCAGCAGCCCCCCCACCTCCCGGGAGCAGTTCTTC
J gene: TRBJ2-3; D gene: .; clone size: few; V gene: TRBV7-9; CDR3 protein: CASSKISTDTQYF; CDR3 DNA: TGTGCCAGCAGCAAAATTAGCACAGATACGCAGTATTTT
J gene: TRBJ2-3; D gene: TRBD2; clone size: few; V gene: TRBV12-3/TRBV12-4; CDR3 protein: CASTTGPSGGAITDTQYF; CDR3 DNA: TGTGCCAGCACAACAGGGCCTAGCGGGGGGGCCATCACAGATACGCAGTATTTT
J gene: TRBJ2-2; D gene: .; clone size: .; V gene: TRBV7-2; CDR3 protein: CASTPRGLANTGELFF; CDR3 DNA: TGTGCCAGCACCCCCCGGGGCCTAGCGAACACCGGGGAGCTGTTTTTT
J gene: TRBJ1-6; D gene: .; clone size: .; V gene: TRBV7-2; CDR3 protein: CASSLVPLNSPLHF; CDR3 DNA: TGTGCCAGCAGCTTAGTCCCTCTCAATTCACCCCTCCACTTT